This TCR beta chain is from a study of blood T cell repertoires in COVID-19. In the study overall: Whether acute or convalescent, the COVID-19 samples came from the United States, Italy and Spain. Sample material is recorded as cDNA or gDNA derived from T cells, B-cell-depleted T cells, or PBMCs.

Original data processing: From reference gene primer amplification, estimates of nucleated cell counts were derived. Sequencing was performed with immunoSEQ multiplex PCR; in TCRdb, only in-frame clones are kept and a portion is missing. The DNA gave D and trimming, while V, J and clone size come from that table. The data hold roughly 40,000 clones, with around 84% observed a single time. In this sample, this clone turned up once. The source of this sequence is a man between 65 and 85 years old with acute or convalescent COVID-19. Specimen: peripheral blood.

The CDR3: CASSLAGGAYEQYF. CDR3 coding DNA: TGTGCCAGCAGCTTAGCAGGGGGCGCCTACGAGCAGTACTTC. The rearrangement joins TRBV7-6 to TRBJ2-7, with TRBD1 matching over 7 bases. The ends lost 0 bases at V and 2 bases at J; junction bases unmatched: 1. CDR1 and CDR2 (germline): SGHVS, FNYEAQ. The CDR3 is made up of 14 amino acids. The full variable domain, in which reference TRBV7-6 and TRBJ2-7 provide the parts outside the CDR3, is GAGVSQSPRYKVTKRGQDVALRCDPISGHVSLYWYRQALGQGPEFLTYFNYEAQQDKSGLPNDRFSAERPEGSISTLTIQRTEQRDSAMYRCASSLAGGAYEQYFGPGTRLTVT.